This T cell receptor beta chain was identified in a study of cytotoxic CD8 clonotypes in ibrutinib-treated CLL. The protocol was immunoSEQ multiplex PCR, while the TCRdb copy is restricted to in-frame clones and leaves out a portion. Among some 290,000 clones listed, approximately 80% were seen once. The germline V gene encodes CDR1 WSHSY and CDR2 SAAADI. With V trimmed by 1 base and J by 0 bases, 11 bases remained unmatched. The CDR3 loop spans 19 amino acids. This clonotype originated in a human donor with chronic lymphocytic leukemia. This chain joins TRBV10-2 and TRBJ2-5, with TRBD2 matching 10 bases. The sample in question was PBMCs, obtained before ibrutinib treatment. CDR3 sequence reads: CASSEFSGGPFSYQETQYF. As DNA, the CDR3 is TGCGCCAGCAGTGAGTTTAGCGGGGGGCCGTTTTCGTACCAAGAGACCCAGTACTTC.